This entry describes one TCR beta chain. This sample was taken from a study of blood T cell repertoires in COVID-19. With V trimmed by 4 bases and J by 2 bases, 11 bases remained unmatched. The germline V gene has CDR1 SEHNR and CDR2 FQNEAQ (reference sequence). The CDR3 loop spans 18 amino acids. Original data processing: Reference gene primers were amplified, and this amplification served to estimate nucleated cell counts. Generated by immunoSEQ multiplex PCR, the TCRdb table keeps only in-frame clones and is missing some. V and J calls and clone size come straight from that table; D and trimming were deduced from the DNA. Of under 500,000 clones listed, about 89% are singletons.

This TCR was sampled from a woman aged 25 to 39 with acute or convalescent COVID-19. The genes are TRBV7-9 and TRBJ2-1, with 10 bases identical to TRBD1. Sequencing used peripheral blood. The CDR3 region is CASSSQDPGTGAYNEQFF. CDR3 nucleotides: TGTGCCAGCAGCTCCCAGGACCCGGGGACAGGGGCCTACAATGAGCAGTTCTTC.